Presented here are 19 T cell receptor beta chains from one specimen sequenced in a study of cytomegalovirus exposure and HLA in healthy donors. The PCR was carried out with 60 Vbeta primers and 13 Jbeta primers. Generated by immunoSEQ multiplex PCR, the TCRdb table keeps only in-frame clones and is missing some. The sample lists 150,000 to 200,000 clones, roughly 79% occurring once. The sequenced sample consisted of PBMCs. These receptors originate from a woman in her forties or fifties in good health and CMV-seropositive.

A note on this clone: The CDR3 end shows no conserved phenylalanine or tryptophan, and so a read error is likely. The chain carries TRBV13 and TRBJ1-2, with D uncertain. The CDR3 contains 13 residues. In germline, CDR1 is PRHDT, CDR2 FYEKMQ (reference sequence). V was pared by 1 base and J by 7 bases, with 10 bases between. DNA of the CDR3: TGTGCCAGCAGCTTAGTTAGGGCGGGTGGCTACACCCTC. This gives the protein CASSLVRAGGYTL.

The chain couples TRBV28 to TRBJ1-2, with D hard to call. V was pared by 1 base and J by 7 bases, with 13 bases between. Germline assignment: CDR1 MDHEN and CDR2 SYDVKM. There are 14 residues in the CDR3. The CDR3 reads CASSLSTKAAGYTF. The CDR3, as DNA: TGTGCCAGCAGTTTATCGACAAAGGCAGCTGGCTACACCTTC.

The rearrangement uses TRBV15 and TRBJ2-3, with D maybe TRBD2 (5 bases). From germline, CDR1 is LNHNV and CDR2 YYDKDF (reference sequence). Trimming took 4 bases from V and 0 from J, leaving 14 bases between them. The CDR3 sequence is 16 residues long. In nucleotides, the CDR3 is TGTGCCACCAGCACGAGGGTAGCGCCTAGCACAGATACGCAGTATTTT. This sequence encodes CATSTRVAPSTDTQYF.

The chain employs TRBV30 and TRBJ2-7; a weak D match, TRBD1 (6 bases). Germline CDR1 GTSNPN, CDR2 SVGIG (reference sequence). V gave up 0 bases and J gave up 3 bases, with 12 bases separating them. The CDR3 has 14 residues. The CDR3 DNA reads TGTGCCTGGAGTGTACCAGGGGTCCACTACGAGCAGTACTTC. Its protein is CAWSVPGVHYEQYF. Full variable domain (missing parts from reference TRBV30 and TRBJ2-7): SQTIHQWPATLVQPVGSPLSLECTVEGTSNPNLYWYRQAAGRGLQLLFYSVGIGQISSEVPQNLSASRPQDRQFILSSKKLLLSDSGFYLCAWSVPGVHYEQYFGPGTRLTVT.

The chain carries TRBV19 and TRBJ1-5; perhaps TRBD1 as D (6 bases). The CDR3 is made up of 14 amino acids. The ends were cut back, 6 bases at V and 2 bases at J, with 11 bases in the middle. Per germline, CDR1 LNHDA and CDR2 SQIVND (reference sequence). CDR3 region: CASRRRQGNQPQHF. CDR3 sequence (DNA): TGTGCCAGTAGAAGGAGACAGGGCAATCAGCCCCAGCATTTT. Drawing the rest from reference TRBV19 and TRBJ1-5, the complete variable domain is DGGITQSPKYLFRKEGQNVTLSCEQNLNHDAMYWYRQDPGQGLRLIYYSQIVNDFQKGDIAEGYSVSREKKESFPLTVTSAQKNPTAFYLCASRRRQGNQPQHFGDGTRLSIL.

The V and J genes are TRBV5-3 and TRBJ1-1; 10 nucleotides line up with TRBD1. TRBV5-3 is recorded as an ORF, its role being uncertain. The CDR3 sequence is 21 residues long. Trimming removed 0 bases from V and 0 bases from J; junction bases left unmatched: 17. CDR3 loop: CARSLGVWGGQGSSMNTEAFF. Here the CDR3 DNA reads TGTGCCAGAAGCTTGGGGGTTTGGGGGGGACAGGGGTCTTCAATGAACACTGAAGCTTTCTTT.

The chain carries TRBV7-3 and TRBJ2-1; 7 bases are shared with TRBD2. Germline V gene data show CDR1 as SGHTA and CDR2 as FQGTGA. The CDR3 length is 17 residues. V gave up 1 base and J gave up 6 bases; unmatched junction bases: 12. This CDR3 reads CASSLRSSSGIGNEQFF. In DNA form, the CDR3 reads TGTGCCAGCAGCTTAAGATCGTCTAGCGGTATTGGCAATGAGCAGTTCTTC.

The chain carries TRBV2 and TRBJ1-6; no reliable D call. Germline CDR1 is SNHLY and CDR2 is FYNNEI. Trimming stripped 2 bases from V and 10 bases from J, with 6 bases between. CDR3 length equals 12 residues. The CDR3 protein is CASSEQLSPLHF. CDR3 sequence (DNA): TGTGCCAGCAGTGAACAGTTATCACCCCTCCACTTT.

The chain joins TRBV2 to TRBJ2-2; 14 bases are shared with TRBD2. Germline V CDR1 and CDR2: SNHLY, FYNNEI. The CDR3 sequence is 16 residues long. V lost 4 bases and J lost 7; bases outside the gene matches: 5. CDR3 region: CASSGLAGGLVGELFF. The CDR3 bases are TGTGCCAGCAGTGGACTAGCGGGGGGGCTAGTCGGGGAGCTGTTTTTT.

The rearrangement joins TRBV4-3 to TRBJ1-2, with D possibly being TRBD1 (5 bases). CDR3 length: 14 residues. The V and J ends lost 2 bases and 4 bases respectively, with 11 bases between them. CDR1 and CDR2 (germline): LGHNA, YSLEER. The CDR3 bases are TGCGCCAGCAGCCAAACCGGGGGATCCTATGGCTACACCTTC. Amino acid sequence: CASSQTGGSYGYTF.

V gene TRBV2 combines with J gene TRBJ2-7; D is perhaps TRBD1 (5 bases). The CDR3 has 14 residues. Per the germline V gene, CDR1 is SNHLY and CDR2 is FYNNEI. V shed 6 bases and J shed 1 base, with 13 bases lying between them. CDR3 protein: CASRGRRGSYEQYF. CDR3 in DNA: TGTGCCAGCAGGGGTAGAAGGGGTTCCTACGAGCAGTACTTC.

V and J are TRBV28 and TRBJ1-2; TRBD1 aligns across 9 bases. The CDR3 runs to 12 residues. The V segment lost 10 bases and the J segment 7 bases; nucleotides outside the gene matches: 7. Germline V gives CDR1 MDHEN, CDR2 SYDVKM. The CDR3 loop is CAIATGGRGYTF. The CDR3 DNA reads as TGTGCCATTGCGACAGGGGGACGTGGCTACACCTTC.

This chain links TRBV19 with TRBJ2-6; unclear D gene. The CDR3 totals 13 residues. CDR1 and CDR2 (germline): LNHDA, SQIVND (reference sequence). V lost 9 bases and J 4 bases, leaving 10 bases between the germline ends. As DNA, the CDR3 is TGTGCCAGCCGAGGCTCAGGGGCCAACGTCCTGACTTTC. Amino acid sequence: CASRGSGANVLTF. Together with reference TRBV19 and TRBJ2-6, the CDR3 gives the full variable domain: DGGITQSPKYLFRKEGQNVTLSCEQNLNHDAMYWYRQDPGQGLRLIYYSQIVNDFQKGDIAEGYSVSREKKESFPLTVTSAQKNPTAFYLCASRGSGANVLTFGAGSRLTVL.

The chain links TRBV2 to TRBJ2-5; a possible D gene is TRBD2 (5 bases). The V end was cut by 8 bases, the J end by 6 bases, with 16 bases between. CDR1 is SNHLY, CDR2 FYNNEI, per germline. CDR3 length: 13 residues. Here the CDR3 reads CASRPQVGKTQYF. The CDR3, as DNA: TGTGCCAGCCGACCGCAGGTCGGGAAGACCCAGTACTTC. Variable domain in full (rest from reference TRBV2 and TRBJ2-5): EPEVTQTPSHQVTQMGQEVILRCVPISNHLYFYWYRQILGQKVEFLVSFYNNEISEKSEIFDDQFSVERPDGSNFTLKIRSTKLEDSAMYFCASRPQVGKTQYFGPGTRLLVL.

The CDR3 protein is CASSLTGNYGYTF. DNA for the CDR3: TGTGCCAGCAGTCTGACAGGGAACTATGGCTACACCTTC. This rearrangement joins TRBV27 to TRBJ1-2, with 7 bases lining up with TRBD1. In germline, CDR1 is MNHEY, CDR2 SMNVEV (reference sequence). This CDR3 is 13 amino acids long. The trim removed 5 bases at V and 2 bases at J, leaving 2 bases unmatched.

The J gene is TRBJ2-5, the V gene TRBV5-1; tentatively, D is TRBD2 (5 bases). CDR3 length: 15 amino acids. V dropped 2 bases and J dropped 2 bases, with 13 bases sitting between them. Per the germline V gene, CDR1 is SGHRS and CDR2 is YFSETQ. CDR3 amino acids: CASSFGISVQETQYF. CDR3 coding DNA: TGCGCCAGCAGCTTCGGGATCTCGGTTCAAGAGACCCAGTACTTC.

The chain couples TRBV5-1 to TRBJ2-1; 8 nucleotides line up with TRBD2. CDR1 and CDR2 from the germline V gene are SGHRS and YFSETQ. The CDR3 is made up of 14 amino acids. V lost 0 bases, J lost 4 bases, and 0 bases stayed unmatched. This chain's CDR3 is CASSLVAGYNEQFF. The CDR3 region has the DNA TGCGCCAGCAGCTTGGTAGCGGGGTACAATGAGCAGTTCTTC.

J is TRBJ2-2 and V is TRBV14; possibly TRBD2 for D (5 bases). The CDR3 loop spans 15 amino acids. Germline V gives CDR1 SGHDN, CDR2 FVKESK. Trimming removed 1 base at V and 3 bases at J, with 9 bases between. This chain's CDR3 is CASSQVRAYTGELFF. For the CDR3, the DNA is TGTGCCAGCAGCCAAGTGCGGGCATACACCGGGGAGCTGTTTTTT. The complete variable domain, with remaining parts taken from reference TRBV14 and TRBJ2-2, reads EAGVTQFPSHSVIEKGQTVTLRCDPISGHDNLYWYRRVMGKEIKFLLHFVKESKQDESGMPNNRFLAERTGGTYSTLKVQPAELEDSGVYFCASSQVRAYTGELFFGEGSRLTVL.

The chain has TRBV28 and TRBJ1-6; 9 positions match TRBD1. Germline V lookup: CDR1 MDHEN, CDR2 SYDVKM. The CDR3 runs to 15 residues. The trim removed 5 bases at V and 9 bases at J, leaving 8 bases unmatched. The CDR3 nucleotides are TGTGCCAGCAGTCCTTCGACAGGGGGGCTTTCACCCCTCCACTTT. It translates to CASSPSTGGLSPLHF.